Listed below are T cell receptor beta chains from one sample, sequenced in a study of tumor and adjacent non-tumor tissue in lung cancer. TCRdb called the multiplex PCR reads again in MiXCR, with one record for every CDR3 protein. The profile shows tens of thousands of distinct CDR3 sequences, roughly 69% of them singletons. The sequencing sample was made of distant non-tumor lung tissue. These receptor sequences come from a woman aged 55-70 years with non-small cell lung cancer. The CDR3 runs from the conserved cysteine through the conserved F or W. The order of the fields is CDR3 protein, CDR3 DNA, V gene, clone size, D gene, J gene. A D gene is named only where the DNA matches it firmly. A clone size is listed for some rows: how often the clone was seen (once, few, many), or a class if it is expanded.

CDR3aa: CSARGGDINNAEAFF
CDR3nt: TGCAGTGCTAGAGGAGGGGACATTAATAACGCTGAAGCTTTCTTT
v_gene: TRBV20-1
abundance: many
d_gene: NA
j_gene: TRBJ1-1

CDR3aa: CASITLRGFSHKQYF
CDR3nt: TGTGCCAGCATCACTTTAAGGGGATTTTCTCACAAGCAGTACTTC
v_gene: TRBV28
abundance: NA
d_gene: NA
j_gene: TRBJ2-7

CDR3aa: CTSSSQREQYF
CDR3nt: TGTACCAGCAGTTCCCAGAGGGAGCAGTATTTC
v_gene: TRBV6-6
abundance: NA
d_gene: NA
j_gene: TRBJ2-7

CDR3aa: CVSSFGGPTDTRYF
CDR3nt: TGTGTCAGCAGCTTTGGGGGGCCAACAGATACACGGTATTTT
v_gene: TRBV11-3
abundance: NA
d_gene: NA
j_gene: TRBJ2-3

CDR3aa: CASGEETGSWDIRYF
CDR3nt: TGTGCCAGCGGTGAAGAGACAGGGTCGTGGGACATTCGGTACTTC
v_gene: TRBV6-1
abundance: NA
d_gene: TRBD1
j_gene: TRBJ2-4

CDR3aa: CASSGQGVRRDTQYF
CDR3nt: TGTGCCAGCAGTGGCCAGGGGGTTAGAAGGGATACGCAGTATTTT
v_gene: TRBV6-6
abundance: many
d_gene: TRBD1
j_gene: TRBJ2-3

CDR3aa: CAISSDRDQPQHF
CDR3nt: TGTGCCATCAGTAGCGACAGGGATCAGCCACAGCATTTT
v_gene: TRBV28
abundance: NA
d_gene: TRBD1
j_gene: TRBJ1-5

CDR3aa: CASNPGGHYDYTF
CDR3nt: TGTGCCAGCAATCCTGGGGGTCACTATGACTACACCTTC
v_gene: TRBV6-5
abundance: NA
d_gene: NA
j_gene: TRBJ1-2

CDR3aa: CVSSQEWSNTGDLFF
CDR3nt: TGCGTCAGCAGCCAAGAATGGAGCAATACCGGGGACCTGTTTTTT
v_gene: TRBV4-1
abundance: NA
d_gene: NA
j_gene: TRBJ2-2

CDR3aa: CSFRDGNQPQYF
CDR3nt: TGCAGCTTCCGGGACGGCAATCAGCCTCAGTATTTT
v_gene: TRBV29-1
abundance: NA
d_gene: NA
j_gene: TRBJ2-3

CDR3aa: CNVEVLARQDNYGYTF
CDR3nt: TGCAACGTTGAGGTACTTGCCCGACAGGATAACTATGGCTACACCTTC
v_gene: TRBV29-1
abundance: NA
d_gene: NA
j_gene: TRBJ1-2

CDR3aa: CASSRASGRWVDTQYF
CDR3nt: TGTGCCAGCAGCCGGGCTAGCGGGAGATGGGTAGATACGCAGTATTTT
v_gene: TRBV12-3/TRBV12-4
abundance: NA
d_gene: TRBD2
j_gene: TRBJ2-3

CDR3aa: CTSSQDWTANYGYTF
CDR3nt: TGCACTAGCAGCCAAGATTGGACAGCCAACTATGGCTACACCTTT
v_gene: TRBV4-1
abundance: few
d_gene: NA
j_gene: TRBJ1-2

CDR3aa: CSAISSTDTQYF
CDR3nt: TGCAGTGCCATCTCAAGCACAGATACGCAGTATTTT
v_gene: TRBV20-1
abundance: NA
d_gene: NA
j_gene: TRBJ2-3

CDR3aa: CGSNRRTSGIPNTGELFF
CDR3nt: TGTGGCAGCAACCGAAGGACTAGCGGGATCCCGAACACCGGGGAGCTGTTTTTT
v_gene: TRBV5-6
abundance: NA
d_gene: TRBD2
j_gene: TRBJ2-2

CDR3aa: CASSESSGLAKNIRYF
CDR3nt: TGTGCCAGCAGTGAAAGTAGCGGGCTAGCCAAAAACATTCGGTACTTC
v_gene: TRBV25-1
abundance: few
d_gene: TRBD2
j_gene: TRBJ2-4

CDR3aa: CASSLARNTEAFF
CDR3nt: TGTGCCAGCAGCTTAGCCAGGAACACTGAAGCTTTCTTC
v_gene: TRBV11-2
abundance: NA
d_gene: NA
j_gene: TRBJ1-1

CDR3aa: CASSTYRGINLSEQYF
CDR3nt: TGTGCCAGCAGCACTTACAGGGGGATTAATCTAAGCGAGCAGTACTTC
v_gene: TRBV14
abundance: many
d_gene: TRBD1
j_gene: TRBJ2-7

CDR3aa: CVSSQTPNTGELFF
CDR3nt: TGTGTCAGTAGCCAGACCCCGAACACCGGGGAACTGTTTTTT
v_gene: TRBV14
abundance: NA
d_gene: NA
j_gene: TRBJ2-2

CDR3aa: CANSEIGGRGNEAFF
CDR3nt: TGCGCCAACAGCGAAATAGGGGGGCGTGGGAATGAAGCTTTCTTT
v_gene: TRBV4-3
abundance: NA
d_gene: NA
j_gene: TRBJ1-1

CDR3aa: CASSPRTAQKPQYF
CDR3nt: TGTGCCAGCAGCCCCAGGACAGCGCAGAAGCCCCAGTATTTT
v_gene: TRBV12-3/TRBV12-4
abundance: NA
d_gene: NA
j_gene: TRBJ2-3

CDR3aa: CASQDRGYEQYF
CDR3nt: TGCGCCAGCCAAGATAGGGGTTACGAGCAGTACTTC
v_gene: TRBV4-3
abundance: NA
d_gene: NA
j_gene: TRBJ2-7

CDR3aa: CASSPSTGVLNTEAFF
CDR3nt: TGTGCCAGCAGCCCCTCCACAGGGGTATTGAACACTGAAGCTTTCTTT
v_gene: TRBV6-6
abundance: NA
d_gene: TRBD1
j_gene: TRBJ1-1

CDR3aa: CASSFRPSGTEAFF
CDR3nt: TGTGCCAGCAGCTTTCGCCCCTCCGGGACTGAAGCTTTCTTT
v_gene: TRBV7-2
abundance: NA
d_gene: NA
j_gene: TRBJ1-1

CDR3aa: CASSLKGSQETQYF
CDR3nt: TGCGCCAGCAGCTTGAAGGGAAGCCAAGAGACCCAGTACTTC
v_gene: TRBV5-1
abundance: many
d_gene: NA
j_gene: TRBJ2-5

CDR3aa: CASSREEGAADFDSKQPQHF
CDR3nt: TGTGCCAGCAGTCGAGAGGAGGGGGCGGCCGATTTCGATAGCAAGCAGCCCCAGCATTTT
v_gene: TRBV7-8
abundance: NA
d_gene: TRBD1
j_gene: TRBJ1-5

CDR3aa: CASSFIGYEKYF
CDR3nt: TGTGCCAGCAGTTTTATCGGGTACGAGAAGTACTTC
v_gene: TRBV12-3/TRBV12-4
abundance: NA
d_gene: NA
j_gene: TRBJ2-7

CDR3aa: CASSLDTGIYERYF
CDR3nt: TGTGCCAGCAGCCTAGATACGGGAATCTACGAGCGGTACTTC
v_gene: TRBV11-3
abundance: NA
d_gene: NA
j_gene: TRBJ2-7

CDR3aa: CAILTGQGNYGYTF
CDR3nt: TGTGCGATTCTAACCGGACAGGGGAACTATGGCTACACCTTC
v_gene: TRBV28
abundance: few
d_gene: TRBD1
j_gene: TRBJ1-2

CDR3aa: CASSIGLAPRPSTDTQYF
CDR3nt: TGTGCCAGCAGCATCGGACTAGCACCGAGGCCGAGCACAGATACGCAGTATTTT
v_gene: TRBV21-1
abundance: many
d_gene: NA
j_gene: TRBJ2-3

CDR3aa: CASSAYSHTEAFF
CDR3nt: TGTGCCAGCAGCGCGTACAGCCACACTGAAGCTTTCTTT
v_gene: TRBV7-3
abundance: few
d_gene: NA
j_gene: TRBJ1-1

CDR3aa: CASATGINGVTEAFF
CDR3nt: TGTGCTAGTGCCACAGGAATAAATGGGGTCACTGAAGCTTTCTTT
v_gene: TRBV12-5
abundance: many
d_gene: NA
j_gene: TRBJ1-1

CDR3aa: CASSLVGTGNQPQHF
CDR3nt: TGTGCCAGCAGCTTAGTTGGGACAGGCAATCAGCCCCAGCATTTT
v_gene: TRBV7-8
abundance: many
d_gene: TRBD1
j_gene: TRBJ1-5

CDR3aa: CASSYEQRGTEAFF
CDR3nt: TGTGCCAGCAGTTACGAACAGCGGGGTACTGAAGCTTTCTTT
v_gene: TRBV6-2/TRBV6-3
abundance: NA
d_gene: NA
j_gene: TRBJ1-1

CDR3aa: CASSLAGQGLGSPLHF
CDR3nt: TGTGCCAGCAGCTTGGCGGGACAGGGTTTGGGTTCACCCCTCCACTTT
v_gene: TRBV5-4
abundance: medium-sized
d_gene: TRBD1
j_gene: TRBJ1-6

CDR3aa: CTSSVVQETQYF
CDR3nt: TGTACCAGCAGCGTGGTACAAGAGACCCAGTACTTC
v_gene: TRBV6-6
abundance: NA
d_gene: NA
j_gene: TRBJ2-5

CDR3aa: CASSLSPPTFTEALF
CDR3nt: TGTGCCAGCAGTTTATCGCCTCCTACCTTCACTGAAGCTCTCTTT
v_gene: TRBV28
abundance: NA
d_gene: NA
j_gene: TRBJ1-1

CDR3aa: CASSSQTGVDKLFF
CDR3nt: TGTGCCAGCAGCTCCCAGACAGGGGTTGATAAACTGTTTTTT
v_gene: TRBV7-9
abundance: NA
d_gene: TRBD1
j_gene: TRBJ1-4

CDR3aa: CSVAGSITGSYLQYF
CDR3nt: TGCAGCGTTGCGGGATCAATTACGGGCTCCTACTTGCAGTACTTC
v_gene: TRBV29-1
abundance: NA
d_gene: NA
j_gene: TRBJ2-7

CDR3aa: CASSFDYRDATNDKLFF
CDR3nt: TGTGCCAGCAGCTTTGACTACCGAGATGCAACTAATGATAAACTGTTTTTT
v_gene: TRBV11-3
abundance: NA
d_gene: NA
j_gene: TRBJ1-4

CDR3aa: CASTAGRGNTIYF
CDR3nt: TGTGCCAGCACCGCGGGGAGGGGAAACACCATATATTTT
v_gene: TRBV28
abundance: many
d_gene: NA
j_gene: TRBJ1-3

CDR3aa: CVSSLQLAGESTGQLFF
CDR3nt: TGTGTCAGCAGCCTGCAACTAGCGGGAGAATCCACCGGGCAGCTGTTTTTT
v_gene: TRBV11-1
abundance: NA
d_gene: TRBD2
j_gene: TRBJ2-2